The sequence of this T cell receptor beta chain was determined in a study of cytomegalovirus exposure and HLA in healthy donors. PCR primers comprised 60 Vbeta and 13 Jbeta primers. Here immunoSEQ multiplex PCR was the method, and the copy in TCRdb shows in-frame clones only, minus some. This table has over 250,000 clones, 86% appearing once. This CDR3 spans 16 amino acids. Germline loops: CDR1 MNHNY, CDR2 SVGAGI (reference sequence). Material for sequencing was PBMCs. The chain carries TRBV6-6 and TRBJ2-5; 13 positions agree with TRBD2. The end of the DNA fits TRBJ2-7 better, so the J call may be wrong. The sequence derives from a man aged 40-49 years in good health and CMV-seropositive. The CDR3 nucleotides are TGTGCCAGCAGCCGCCTCGGACTAGCGGGAGTCTACGAGCAGTACTTC. It is translated as CASSRLGLAGVYEQYF.